The T cell receptor (beta chain) described here comes from a study of blood T cell repertoires in COVID-19. Study-level information: PBMCs, B-cell-depleted T cells, or T cells provided the cDNA or gDNA that made up the material.

Profiled with immunoSEQ multiplex PCR; TCRdb holds only in-frame clones, not every one. The sample shows under 200,000 clones, about three quarters of them seen only once. V lost 3 bases to trimming and J lost 8 bases, with 17 bases between them. This CDR3 is built from 14 residues. The germline V gene has CDR1 SGHAT and CDR2 FQNNGV. The V call is TRBV11-2, the J call TRBJ2-7, with a weak D call TRBD2 (5 bases). The sample taken for sequencing was peripheral blood. This receptor was identified in a man in his sixties with acute or convalescent COVID-19. The CDR3 reads CASSFSPSPEKQYF. CDR3 bases: TGTGCCAGCAGCTTTTCCCCTAGCCCGGAGAAGCAGTACTTC.